This T cell receptor (beta chain) was sequenced during a study of OX40 agonist ivuxolimab in advanced cancers. Looking at the study overall: Patient treatment consisted of intravenous ivuxolimab administration every 2 weeks at 0.01 to 10 mg/kg.

Worth noting for this clone: What it binds is unknown.

The table came from immunoSEQ multiplex PCR; TCRdb's copy has only in-frame clones and leaves some out. This sample yields approximately 42,000 clones, of which roughly 90% are seen a single time; roughly 18% belongs to the top ten. Patients with autoimmune history or systemic immunosuppression were excluded. Notes on the study in general: Both CD4+ and CD8+ T cell populations in blood had undergone clonal expansion by week 6 at 0.1 to 3.0 mg/kg.

J gave up 5 bases and V 6 bases, and 7 bases lay outside the gene matches. Looked up from germline, CDR1 is SEHNR and CDR2 is FQNEAQ (reference sequence). The CDR3 is made up of 15 amino acids. The V gene is TRBV7-9, the J gene TRBJ1-2; 12 bases are a match to TRBD1. The specimen comprised CD4+ or CD8+ T cells sorted from blood, sampled in a trial of the OX40 agonist ivuxolimab. The receptor's source is an adult with an advanced solid tumor such as melanoma, head and neck, liver or kidney cancer. The CDR3 loop is CASSRDRGLQYGYTF. For the CDR3, the DNA is TGTGCCAGCAGTCGGGACAGGGGGCTACAATATGGCTACACCTTC.